This TCR beta chain was sequenced for a study of blood T cell repertoires in COVID-19. Patients at the Seattle site were enrolled during active infection and followed longitudinally. Here immunoSEQ multiplex PCR was the method, and the copy in TCRdb shows in-frame clones only, minus some. The sample lists approximately 290,000 clones, approximately 83% occurring once. V gave up 4 bases and J gave up 11 bases; unmatched junction bases: 8. The CDR3 is made up of 16 amino acids. Germline V lookup: CDR1 SNHLY, CDR2 FYNNEI. The source is a person aged 70 to 85 with COVID-19, enrolled during active disease. Sequenced input: peripheral blood. The chain uses TRBV2 and TRBJ2-1; 16 nucleotides agree with TRBD2. CDR3 nucleotides: TGTGCCAGCAGTGCGGGACTAGCGGGAGGGCCGGAGAAGCAGTTCTTC. Residues: CASSAGLAGGPEKQFF.